This is a list of T cell receptor beta chains from one sample in a study of blood T cells in healthy people across ages. TCRdb passed the 5' RACE reads through MiXCR, listing each CDR3 protein once. The data contain 1.8 million or so distinct CDR3 sequences, 39% of them singletons. The sample taken for sequencing was blood. Receptors originate from a human donor in good health. The CDR3 runs from the conserved cysteine through the conserved F or W. D genes are given only for firm matches. Size is stated for part of the rows, as once, few or many counts, or as a class when the clone is expanded.

CDR3aa: CASSYSGTSGGSYNEQFF
CDR3nt: TGTGCCAGCAGTTACTCCGGGACTAGCGGGGGATCCTACAATGAGCAGTTCTTC
j_gene: TRBJ2-1
v_gene: TRBV6-5
abundance: few
d_gene: TRBD2

CDR3aa: CSARYGRFGQPQHF
CDR3nt: TGCAGTGCTAGGTATGGCAGGTTTGGACAGCCCCAGCATTTT
j_gene: TRBJ1-5
v_gene: TRBV20-1
abundance: -
d_gene: -

CDR3aa: CASSVEAGTGIGYTF
CDR3nt: TGTGCCAGCAGCGTAGAGGCAGGGACAGGGATCGGCTACACCTTC
j_gene: TRBJ1-2
v_gene: TRBV9
abundance: once
d_gene: TRBD1

CDR3aa: CASSPGLQDYGYTF
CDR3nt: TGTGCCAGCAGCCCAGGTCTCCAGGACTATGGCTACACCTTC
j_gene: TRBJ1-2
v_gene: TRBV4-2
abundance: -
d_gene: -

CDR3aa: CASRPGTSGDEQFF
CDR3nt: TGTGCCAGCAGACCCGGGACTAGCGGGGATGAGCAGTTCTTC
j_gene: TRBJ2-1
v_gene: TRBV12-3/TRBV12-4
abundance: -
d_gene: TRBD2

CDR3aa: CATSTTGQGAQPQHF
CDR3nt: TGTGCCACCAGCACCACAGGACAGGGTGCCCAGCCCCAGCATTTT
j_gene: TRBJ1-5
v_gene: TRBV15
abundance: -
d_gene: TRBD1

CDR3aa: CSVEATGVDTQYF
CDR3nt: TGCAGCGTTGAGGCCACAGGGGTAGATACGCAGTATTTT
j_gene: TRBJ2-3
v_gene: TRBV29-1
abundance: few
d_gene: TRBD1

CDR3aa: CASSEYLPSGGSSYEQYF
CDR3nt: TGTGCCAGCAGTGAATACTTGCCTAGCGGGGGGAGCTCCTACGAGCAGTACTTC
j_gene: TRBJ2-7
v_gene: TRBV25-1
abundance: -
d_gene: TRBD2

CDR3aa: CASSPWGGYTDTQYF
CDR3nt: TGTGCCAGCAGCCCCTGGGGGGGATACACAGATACGCAGTATTTT
j_gene: TRBJ2-3
v_gene: TRBV9
abundance: -
d_gene: TRBD2

CDR3aa: CSAWDERRRCTEAFF
CDR3nt: TGCAGTGCTTGGGACGAGAGGAGGCGGTGCACTGAAGCTTTCTTT
j_gene: TRBJ1-1
v_gene: TRBV20-1
abundance: few
d_gene: -

CDR3aa: CSVDPGTEDGYTF
CDR3nt: TGCAGCGTTGATCCCGGGACTGAGGATGGCTACACCTTC
j_gene: TRBJ1-2
v_gene: TRBV29-1
abundance: -
d_gene: -

CDR3aa: CASSLRTGDNEQFF
CDR3nt: TGTGCCAGCAGTCTAAGGACAGGGGACAATGAGCAGTTCTTC
j_gene: TRBJ2-1
v_gene: TRBV27
abundance: few
d_gene: TRBD1

CDR3aa: CAWRFWDSTNEKLFF
CDR3nt: TGTGCCTGGAGGTTCTGGGACTCAACTAATGAAAAACTGTTTTTT
j_gene: TRBJ1-4
v_gene: TRBV30
abundance: once
d_gene: -

CDR3aa: CASSPSGGSVEQYF
CDR3nt: TGTGCCAGCAGCCCTAGCGGGGGATCGGTTGAGCAGTACTTC
j_gene: TRBJ2-4
v_gene: TRBV9
abundance: -
d_gene: TRBD2

CDR3aa: CASRPTGEGEKLFF
CDR3nt: TGTGCCAGCAGACCGACAGGGGAGGGTGAAAAACTGTTTTTT
j_gene: TRBJ1-4
v_gene: TRBV7-2
abundance: -
d_gene: TRBD1

CDR3aa: CASSLGEGLYTDTQYF
CDR3nt: TGCGCCAGCAGCCTAGGAGAAGGGCTATACACAGATACGCAGTATTTT
j_gene: TRBJ2-3
v_gene: TRBV4-1
abundance: -
d_gene: -

CDR3aa: CSARDWTSGGSDTQYF
CDR3nt: TGCAGTGCTAGAGATTGGACTAGCGGGGGTTCAGATACGCAGTATTTT
j_gene: TRBJ2-3
v_gene: TRBV20-1
abundance: few
d_gene: TRBD2

CDR3aa: CASSFGPGVETQYF
CDR3nt: TGTGCCAGCAGCTTTGGTCCAGGGGTTGAGACCCAGTACTTC
j_gene: TRBJ2-5
v_gene: TRBV5-5
abundance: few
d_gene: -

CDR3aa: CAGSSTSRNHNEQFF
CDR3nt: TGTGCCGGCAGCTCTACTAGCCGGAATCACAATGAGCAGTTCTTC
j_gene: TRBJ2-1
v_gene: TRBV7-2
abundance: -
d_gene: -

CDR3aa: CSVEDRTSTSYEQYF
CDR3nt: TGCAGCGTTGAAGATAGGACATCGACCTCCTACGAGCAGTACTTC
j_gene: TRBJ2-7
v_gene: TRBV29-1
abundance: -
d_gene: -

CDR3aa: CSASRSNNEQFF
CDR3nt: TGCAGTGCTAGTCGGTCGAACAATGAGCAGTTCTTC
j_gene: TRBJ2-1
v_gene: TRBV20-1
abundance: few
d_gene: -

CDR3aa: CASSQEGTGDYGYTF
CDR3nt: TGTGCCAGCAGCCAAGAAGGGACAGGGGACTATGGCTACACCTTC
j_gene: TRBJ1-2
v_gene: TRBV4-2
abundance: -
d_gene: TRBD1

CDR3aa: CASSHDYGANVLTF
CDR3nt: TGTGCCAGCAGCCACGATTATGGGGCCAACGTCCTGACTTTC
j_gene: TRBJ2-6
v_gene: TRBV4-2
abundance: -
d_gene: -

CDR3aa: CASSLDETRYF
CDR3nt: TGCGCCAGCAGCTTGGATGAGACCCGGTACTTC
j_gene: TRBJ2-5
v_gene: TRBV5-1
abundance: -
d_gene: -

CDR3aa: CASRPDGLSSPLHF
CDR3nt: TGTGCCAGCAGGCCCGACGGGTTATCATCACCCCTCCACTTT
j_gene: TRBJ1-6
v_gene: TRBV12-3/TRBV12-4
abundance: -
d_gene: -

CDR3aa: CASRPTLPGRTNEQFF
CDR3nt: TGTGCCAGCAGGCCTACCCTACCGGGACGGACCAATGAGCAGTTCTTC
j_gene: TRBJ2-1
v_gene: TRBV12-3/TRBV12-4
abundance: -
d_gene: -

CDR3aa: CASSLAEQGGTEAFF
CDR3nt: TGTGCCAGCAGCTTAGCCGAACAGGGAGGCACTGAAGCTTTCTTT
j_gene: TRBJ1-1
v_gene: TRBV7-9
abundance: -
d_gene: -

CDR3aa: CASMTATEAFF
CDR3nt: TGCGCCAGCATGACAGCCACTGAAGCTTTCTTT
j_gene: TRBJ1-1
v_gene: TRBV5-1
abundance: -
d_gene: -

CDR3aa: CAISGDNRGELFF
CDR3nt: TGTGCCATCAGCGGGGACAACAGAGGGGAGCTGTTTTTT
j_gene: TRBJ2-2
v_gene: TRBV10-3
abundance: -
d_gene: -

CDR3aa: CATRPGASQETQYF
CDR3nt: TGTGCCACTCGGCCTGGAGCCAGCCAAGAGACCCAGTACTTC
j_gene: TRBJ2-5
v_gene: TRBV19
abundance: few
d_gene: -

CDR3aa: CASRTSLETVGEQYF
CDR3nt: TGTGCCAGCAGAACCTCACTCGAGACGGTTGGCGAGCAGTACTTC
j_gene: TRBJ2-7
v_gene: TRBV6-5
abundance: -
d_gene: -

CDR3aa: CASSYSSRSGFTEAFF
CDR3nt: TGTGCCAGCAGTTACTCGAGTAGGTCGGGGTTCACTGAAGCTTTCTTT
j_gene: TRBJ1-1
v_gene: TRBV6-5
abundance: -
d_gene: -

CDR3aa: CASSLPGTGRNEQYF
CDR3nt: TGCGCCAGCAGCTTGCCCGGGACAGGGAGGAACGAGCAGTACTTC
j_gene: TRBJ2-7
v_gene: TRBV5-1
abundance: -
d_gene: TRBD1

CDR3aa: CASGRQGAGEQYF
CDR3nt: TGTGCCAGCGGGCGGCAGGGGGCGGGAGAGCAGTACTTC
j_gene: TRBJ2-7
v_gene: TRBV2
abundance: -
d_gene: TRBD1

CDR3aa: CASSWGGTGSEWAFF
CDR3nt: TGCGCCAGCAGCTGGGGGGGAACAGGGTCGGAATGGGCTTTCTTT
j_gene: TRBJ1-1
v_gene: TRBV5-1
abundance: -
d_gene: -

CDR3aa: CASSQAGRGLQYF
CDR3nt: TGCGCCAGCAGCCAAGCCGGGCGGGGCCTGCAGTATTTT
j_gene: TRBJ2-3
v_gene: TRBV4-1
abundance: -
d_gene: -

CDR3aa: CASSYSRDGNTDTQYF
CDR3nt: TGTGCCAGCAGTTACTCGCGGGACGGTAACACAGATACGCAGTATTTT
j_gene: TRBJ2-3
v_gene: TRBV6-5
abundance: few
d_gene: -

CDR3aa: CASSELELSYNEQFF
CDR3nt: TGCGCCAGCAGCGAGCTAGAACTCTCCTACAATGAGCAGTTCTTC
j_gene: TRBJ2-1
v_gene: TRBV5-1
abundance: -
d_gene: -

CDR3aa: CASSVSFRNEQFF
CDR3nt: TGTGCCAGCAGTGTGAGTTTCCGGAATGAGCAGTTCTTC
j_gene: TRBJ2-1
v_gene: TRBV2
abundance: few
d_gene: -

CDR3aa: CTSSQEAGEGTDTQYF
CDR3nt: TGTACCAGCAGCCAAGAGGCGGGAGAGGGCACAGATACGCAGTATTTT
j_gene: TRBJ2-3
v_gene: TRBV3-1
abundance: -
d_gene: TRBD2

CDR3aa: CASRISGGDYNEQFF
CDR3nt: TGCGCCAGCAGGATTAGCGGGGGGGATTACAATGAGCAGTTCTTC
j_gene: TRBJ2-1
v_gene: TRBV5-1
abundance: many
d_gene: TRBD2

CDR3aa: CASSLDRVGDNEQFF
CDR3nt: TGCGCCAGCAGCTTGGACAGGGTAGGGGACAATGAGCAGTTCTTC
j_gene: TRBJ2-1
v_gene: TRBV5-1
abundance: few
d_gene: -

CDR3aa: CASRGHGSFNEQFF
CDR3nt: TGTGCCAGCAGGGGACATGGATCGTTCAATGAGCAGTTCTTC
j_gene: TRBJ2-1
v_gene: TRBV2
abundance: few
d_gene: -

CDR3aa: CASSYLLAGVQETQYF
CDR3nt: TGTGCCAGCAGCTATCTACTAGCGGGGGTTCAGGAGACCCAGTACTTC
j_gene: TRBJ2-5
v_gene: TRBV6-5
abundance: -
d_gene: TRBD2

CDR3aa: CASSITGAYSPLHF
CDR3nt: TGTGCCAGCAGCATCACAGGGGCCTATTCACCCCTCCACTTT
j_gene: TRBJ1-6
v_gene: TRBV4-2
abundance: few
d_gene: TRBD1

CDR3aa: CASSLDPLGGNHEQYF
CDR3nt: TGTGCCAGCAGCTTAGATCCACTCGGTGGGAACCACGAGCAGTACTTC
j_gene: TRBJ2-7
v_gene: TRBV7-8
abundance: -
d_gene: -

CDR3aa: CSASGLKLAGVTDEQFF
CDR3nt: TGCAGTGCTAGCGGATTAAAGCTAGCGGGAGTTACGGATGAGCAGTTCTTC
j_gene: TRBJ2-1
v_gene: TRBV20-1
abundance: -
d_gene: TRBD2

CDR3aa: CASSATGQGGGNQPQHF
CDR3nt: TGTGCCAGCAGCGCTACGGGACAGGGGGGAGGTAATCAGCCCCAGCATTTT
j_gene: TRBJ1-5
v_gene: TRBV2
abundance: -
d_gene: TRBD1

CDR3aa: CASSLGTSDGSSYEQYF
CDR3nt: TGTGCCAGCAGTTTAGGAACCTCGGACGGGAGCTCCTACGAGCAGTACTTC
j_gene: TRBJ2-7
v_gene: TRBV12-3/TRBV12-4
abundance: -
d_gene: -

CDR3aa: CATSRVGGPSGGANEQFF
CDR3nt: TGTGCCACCAGCAGAGTAGGGGGGCCTAGCGGGGGGGCCAATGAGCAGTTCTTC
j_gene: TRBJ2-1
v_gene: TRBV15
abundance: few
d_gene: TRBD2

CDR3aa: CASSQDPNSGANVRTF
CDR3nt: TGTGCCAGCAGCCAAGACCCCAACTCTGGGGCCAACGTCCGGACTTTC
j_gene: TRBJ2-6
v_gene: TRBV4-2
abundance: -
d_gene: -

CDR3aa: CSAKGGGEETQYF
CDR3nt: TGCAGTGCTAAGGGTGGGGGCGAGGAGACCCAGTACTTC
j_gene: TRBJ2-5
v_gene: TRBV20-1
abundance: few
d_gene: -

CDR3aa: CASSLAMGADGNTIYF
CDR3nt: TGTGCCAGCAGCTTGGCCATGGGGGCTGATGGAAACACCATATATTTT
j_gene: TRBJ1-3
v_gene: TRBV5-6
abundance: -
d_gene: -

CDR3aa: CASSSRRLAGAYNEQFF
CDR3nt: TGTGCCAGCAGTTCCCGTCGGCTAGCGGGGGCCTACAATGAGCAGTTCTTC
j_gene: TRBJ2-1
v_gene: TRBV6-2/TRBV6-3
abundance: few
d_gene: TRBD2

CDR3aa: CANSSPSGGAGTDTQYF
CDR3nt: TGTGCCAACAGTTCGCCTAGCGGGGGGGCCGGCACAGATACGCAGTATTTT
j_gene: TRBJ2-3
v_gene: TRBV12-3/TRBV12-4
abundance: -
d_gene: TRBD2